This T cell receptor beta chain was retrieved from a study of blood T cell repertoires in COVID-19. Study context: Donors in the United States, Italy and Spain gave samples during acute or convalescent COVID-19.

The method was immunoSEQ multiplex PCR; TCRdb's version includes in-frame clones alone and lacks a portion of them. The sample holds around 210,000 clones; roughly 85% are singletons and the top ten take less than 6.5%. Germline CDR1 reads SGHTA; CDR2 reads FQGNSA. V was pared by 1 base and J by 7 bases, with 3 bases of the junction left unmatched. This CDR3 region has 14 residues. Sequenced material: peripheral blood. The source is a man in his forties or fifties with COVID-19, enrolled during active disease. The V call is TRBV7-2, the J call TRBJ2-3; 9 bases align to TRBD2. CDR3 sequence reads: CASSLGGGGNTQYF. The CDR3 DNA reads TGTGCCAGCAGCTTAGGCGGGGGGGGAAATACGCAGTATTTT. Combining the CDR3 with reference TRBV7-2 and TRBJ2-3 gives the whole variable domain GAGVSQSPSNKVTEKGKDVELRCDPISGHTALYWYRQSLGQGLEFLIYFQGNSAPDKSGLPSDRFSAERTGGSVSTLTIQRTQQEDSAVYLCASSLGGGGNTQYFGPGTRLTVL.